These 25 T cell receptor beta chains were sequenced from one sample in a study of blood T cell repertoires in COVID-19. Repertoires were generated with immunoSEQ multiplex PCR, while TCRdb's copy carries only in-frame clones and drops some. This table holds about 240,000 clones, approximately 87% found once. The sequencing sample was made of peripheral blood. These receptors all come from a man in his sixties with acute or convalescent COVID-19.

This rearrangement joins TRBV14 to TRBJ1-2; the D is unclear. The CDR3 covers 12 residues. Looked up from germline, CDR1 is SGHDN and CDR2 is FVKESK. V lost 0 bases, J lost 8 bases, and 7 bases lay in between. Here the CDR3 DNA reads TGTGCCAGCAGCCAAGAGCGTCGGGGCTACACCTTC. This translates into CASSQERRGYTF.

This clone appeared a single time. V is TRBV7-9 and J is TRBJ2-5; TRBD2 agrees at 11 bases. V shed 10 bases, J shed 5 bases, and the junction held 15 bases outside the gene matches. The CDR3 runs 16 residues. CDR1 is SEHNR and CDR2 is FQNEAQ in the germline V gene (reference sequence). CDR3 sequence reads: CAIPHRASGRRETQYF. The CDR3 nucleotides are TGTGCCATCCCCCACCGGGCTAGCGGGAGGCGGGAGACCCAGTACTTC.

This chain uses TRBV4-3 with TRBJ1-2; TRBD1 might be the D (5 bases). Germline V gives CDR1 LGHNA, CDR2 YSLEER. V was pared by 2 bases and J by 3 bases, with 19 bases between. The CDR3 spans 17 residues. CDR3 residues: CASSQKLREWGDYGYTF. The CDR3 DNA reads TGCGCCAGCAGCCAAAAGCTCCGGGAATGGGGGGACTATGGCTACACCTTC.

The gene calls are TRBV28 and TRBJ2-7; D is unclear. CDR3 length: 13 amino acids. V shed 5 bases and J shed 3 bases, with 11 bases lying between them. Germline loops: CDR1 MDHEN, CDR2 SYDVKM. This chain's CDR3 is CASSIKNSYEQYF. Written as DNA, the CDR3 is TGTGCCAGCAGTATCAAAAACAGCTACGAGCAGTACTTC. The whole variable domain, filled in from reference TRBV28 and TRBJ2-7, reads DVKVTQSSRYLVKRTGEKVFLECVQDMDHENMFWYRQDPGLGLRLIYFSYDVKMKEKGDIPEGYSVSREKKERFSLILESASTNQTSMYLCASSIKNSYEQYFGPGTRLTVT.

The DNA of the CDR3 is TGTGCCAGCAGCAAAGGGGGACTGAGCTCCTATAATTCACCCCTCCACTTT. Amino acid sequence: CASSKGGLSSYNSPLHF. The genes are TRBV21-1 and TRBJ1-6. TRBV21-1 is listed as a pseudogene. This CDR3 spans 17 amino acids.

This chain links TRBV11-2 with TRBJ2-2, with 15 bases lining up with TRBD2. Germline assignment: CDR1 SGHAT and CDR2 FQNNGV. The CDR3 consists of 15 residues. Unmatched junction bases numbered 7, after V lost 10 bases and J lost 7 bases. The CDR3 nucleotides are TGTGCCACCGGACTAGCGGGAGGGCCTGACGGGGAGCTGTTTTTT. This sequence encodes CATGLAGGPDGELFF. Together with reference TRBV11-2 and TRBJ2-2, the CDR3 gives the full variable domain: EAGVAQSPRYKIIEKRQSVAFWCNPISGHATLYWYQQILGQGPKLLIQFQNNGVVDDSQLPKDRFSAERLKGVDSTLKIQPAKLEDSAVYLCATGLAGGPDGELFFGEGSRLTVL.

This chain uses TRBV24-1 with TRBJ1-5, with D possibly being TRBD1 (6 bases). The V gene's germline CDR1 is KGHDR and CDR2 SFDVKD. This CDR3 spans 14 amino acids. The V end was cut by 9 bases, the J end by 0 bases, with 11 bases between. This CDR3 reads CATGQGISNQPQHF. CDR3 DNA sequence: TGTGCCACCGGTCAGGGGATTAGCAATCAGCCCCAGCATTTT.

The rearrangement links TRBV7-2 to TRBJ1-1; a weak D match, TRBD1 (5 bases). V dropped 5 bases and J dropped 0 bases, with 13 bases sitting between them. The CDR3 is 15 residues long. Germline V gene sequence: CDR1 SGHTA, CDR2 FQGNSA. The CDR3 DNA reads TGTGCCAGCAGCCCTGGGGCGGAACTGAACACTGAAGCTTTCTTT. It is translated as CASSPGAELNTEAFF.

The chain has TRBV28 and TRBJ2-5; D not resolved. Between the trimmed V and J ends, which lost 3 bases and 2 bases, there was a span of 7 bases. Per the germline V gene, CDR1 is MDHEN and CDR2 is SYDVKM. The CDR3 extends over 13 amino acids. CDR3 nucleotides: TGTGCCAGCAGTTTCAGTCATCAAGAGACCCAGTACTTC. Its translation is CASSFSHQETQYF.

This chain joins TRBV7-8 and TRBJ2-1, with TRBD1 matching 7 bases. The CDR3 has 16 amino acids. CDR1 and CDR2 from the germline V gene are SGHVS and FQNEAQ. J lost 7 bases, V lost 5 bases, and 14 bases had no gene match. Here the CDR3 reads CASSVYGGSTGNEQFF. DNA of the CDR3: TGTGCCAGCAGCGTTTATGGAGGATCGACAGGGAATGAGCAGTTCTTC.

On this clone itself: This may be a read error, as it is one base from a much larger clone. The V gene is TRBV7-2, the J gene TRBJ1-2, with 7 bases matching TRBD1. Germline assignment: CDR1 SGHTA and CDR2 FQGNSA. V lost 7 bases and J lost 8; bases outside the gene matches: 10. The CDR3 consists of 13 residues. CDR3 bases: TGTGCCAGCAATTATGACAGGGAAAGAGGCTACACCTTC. Protein: CASNYDRERGYTF.

The genes are TRBV6-5 and TRBJ1-3; D is possibly TRBD1 (5 bases). Germline V gene data show CDR1 as MNHEY and CDR2 as SVGAGI. Trimming took off 2 bases at V and 3 bases at J, with 11 bases between the two ends. The CDR3 is 15 amino acids. The CDR3 nucleotides read TGTGCCAGCAGTTACGGGGGGGTGGGTGGAAACACCATATATTTT. Translated: CASSYGGVGGNTIYF.

The chain couples TRBV7-9 to TRBJ2-3; TRBD1 matches 8 bases. Losses at the gene ends were 7 bases for V and 3 bases for J; bases not matched to a gene: 12. The germline V gene has CDR1 SEHNR and CDR2 FQNEAQ (reference sequence). The CDR3 runs 16 residues. The CDR3 protein is CASTPRGQGATDTQYF. The CDR3 DNA reads as TGTGCCAGCACTCCTAGGGGGCAGGGGGCAACAGATACGCAGTATTTT.

The chain carries TRBV7-9 and TRBJ2-7, with D perhaps TRBD2 (5 bases). The CDR3 length is 15 residues. Germline CDR1 and CDR2: SEHNR and FQNEAQ (reference sequence). V lost 6 bases and J 2 bases, leaving 17 bases between the germline ends. CDR3 DNA sequence: TGTGCCAGCAGTCGCCCCGCCGGGATGGCCTACGAGCAGTACTTC. Translating it yields CASSRPAGMAYEQYF.

The gene calls are TRBV28 and TRBJ1-1; maybe TRBD1 (6 bases). The CDR3 loop spans 16 amino acids. V was cut by 7 bases and J by 1 base, with 19 bases left in between. Looked up from germline, CDR1 is MDHEN and CDR2 is SYDVKM. CDR3 residues: CASTTEDQGKNTEAFF. In DNA, the CDR3 is TGTGCCAGCACCACCGAGGACCAGGGGAAGAACACTGAAGCTTTCTTT. The full variable domain, with the rest looked up from reference TRBV28 and TRBJ1-1, is DVKVTQSSRYLVKRTGEKVFLECVQDMDHENMFWYRQDPGLGLRLIYFSYDVKMKEKGDIPEGYSVSREKKERFSLILESASTNQTSMYLCASTTEDQGKNTEAFFGQGTRLTVV.

The chain links TRBV21-1 to TRBJ2-7; TRBD2, the table's D call, was not compared with the DNA. TRBV21-1 has pseudogene status. The CDR3 sequence is 13 residues long. The CDR3, as DNA: TGTGCCAGCAGCACGACGGGATCCTACGAGCAGTACTTC. Its translation: CASSTTGSYEQYF.

V and J are TRBV5-4 and TRBJ2-1; D gene ambiguous. Germline V gene data show CDR1 as SGHNT and CDR2 as YYREEE (reference sequence). Trimming pared 3 bases from V and 3 bases from J, leaving 10 bases between. The CDR3 is 14 residues long. The CDR3 DNA sequence: TGTGCCAGCAGCTCCTCTACTGACTACAATGAGCAGTTCTTC. Translated, it gives CASSSSTDYNEQFF.

This sequence joins TRBV4-3 and TRBJ2-2; no definite D call. The CDR3 consists of 14 residues. Germline lookup yields CDR1 LGHNA and CDR2 YSLEER. Trimming stripped 0 bases from V and 8 bases from J, with 10 bases between. The CDR3 bases are TGCGCCAGCAGCCAAGAAACTACCTCGGGGGAGCTGTTTTTT. As protein: CASSQETTSGELFF.

The chain combines TRBV5-1 with TRBJ1-4, with 9 bases lining up with TRBD1. Unmatched junction bases numbered 4, after V lost 0 bases and J lost 7 bases. The CDR3 is 15 residues long. The V gene's germline CDR1 is SGHRS and CDR2 YFSETQ. This CDR3 is CASSLEGTGREKLFF. The DNA for the CDR3 is TGCGCCAGCAGCTTGGAAGGGACAGGGCGTGAAAAACTGTTTTTT.

The rearrangement links TRBV9 to TRBJ1-2; D gene uncertain. The CDR3 covers 13 residues. V lost 4 bases and J 4 bases, leaving 11 bases between the germline ends. Looked up from germline, CDR1 is SGDLS and CDR2 is YYNGEE. Written as DNA, the CDR3 is TGTGCCAGCAGCCCCCCCAGTGGCTATGGCTACACCTTC. Amino acid sequence: CASSPPSGYGYTF.

This clone showed up just a few times. The sample holds other DNA sequences that translate to the same CDR3. The rearrangement links TRBV19 to TRBJ2-6; tentatively, D is TRBD1 (6 bases). The V end was cut by 3 bases, the J end by 1 base, with 7 bases between. The germline CDR1 and CDR2 sequences are LNHDA and SQIVND (reference sequence). This CDR3 contains 15 residues. CDR3 coding DNA: TGTGCCAGTAGTATTACAGGGTCTGGGGCCAACGTCCTGACTTTC. It codes for CASSITGSGANVLTF.

This rearrangement joins TRBV19 to TRBJ1-2, with D unresolved. Germline lookup yields CDR1 LNHDA and CDR2 SQIVND (reference sequence). V gave up 0 bases and J gave up 3 bases, with 8 bases separating them. The CDR3 totals 14 residues. CDR3 region: CASSIEEGYYGYTF. The CDR3 nucleotides read TGTGCCAGTAGTATAGAGGAGGGATACTATGGCTACACCTTC.

V is TRBV5-4 and J is TRBJ2-7; D may be TRBD1 (5 bases). Germline CDR1 is SGHNT and CDR2 is YYREEE (reference sequence). This CDR3 is built from 12 residues. Between the trimmed V and J ends, which lost 4 bases and 4 bases, there was a span of 9 bases. The CDR3 sequence: CASSQQGYEQYF. CDR3 nucleotides: TGTGCCAGCAGCCAGCAGGGTTACGAGCAGTACTTC.

V gene TRBV7-9 combines with J gene TRBJ1-4; tentative D call: TRBD1 (6 bases). The V end lost 3 bases, the J end lost 2 bases, and 10 bases lay between the germline ends. CDR3 length equals 15 residues. CDR1 and CDR2 (germline): SEHNR, FQNEAQ (reference sequence). CDR3 sequence reads: CASSFSGGTNEKLFF. The DNA for the CDR3 is TGTGCCAGCAGCTTCTCGGGGGGCACTAATGAAAAACTGTTTTTT.

This CDR3 is CASSLGLGWPTDTQYF. DNA for the CDR3: TGTGCCAGCAGCTTGGGACTAGGGTGGCCTACAGATACGCAGTATTTT. This chain connects TRBV7-2 to TRBJ2-3, with 8 bases matching TRBD2. Germline V gene data show CDR1 as SGHTA and CDR2 as FQGNSA. The trim removed 3 bases at V and 3 bases at J, leaving 8 bases unmatched. The CDR3 has 16 amino acids.